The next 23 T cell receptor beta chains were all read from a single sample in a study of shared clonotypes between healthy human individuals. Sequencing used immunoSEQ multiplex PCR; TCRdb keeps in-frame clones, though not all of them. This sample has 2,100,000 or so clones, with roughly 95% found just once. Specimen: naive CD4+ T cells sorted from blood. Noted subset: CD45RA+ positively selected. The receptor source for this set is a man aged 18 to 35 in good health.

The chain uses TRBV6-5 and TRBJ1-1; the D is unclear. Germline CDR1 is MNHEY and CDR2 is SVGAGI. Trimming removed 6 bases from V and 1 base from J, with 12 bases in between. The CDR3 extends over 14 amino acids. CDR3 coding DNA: TGTGCCAGCAGACGTGAAGGCAGGAACACTGAAGCTTTCTTT. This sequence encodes CASRREGRNTEAFF.

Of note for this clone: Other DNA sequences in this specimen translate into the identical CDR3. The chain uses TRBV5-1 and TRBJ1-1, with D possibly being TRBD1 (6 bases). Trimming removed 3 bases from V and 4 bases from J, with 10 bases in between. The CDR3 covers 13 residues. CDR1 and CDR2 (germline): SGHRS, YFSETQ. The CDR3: CASSSQGATEAFF. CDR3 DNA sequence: TGCGCCAGCAGCTCACAGGGAGCCACTGAAGCTTTCTTT.

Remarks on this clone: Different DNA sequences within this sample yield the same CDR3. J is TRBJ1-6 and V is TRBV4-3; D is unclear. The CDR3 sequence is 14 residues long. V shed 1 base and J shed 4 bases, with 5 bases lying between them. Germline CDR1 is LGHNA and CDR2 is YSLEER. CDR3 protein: CASSQVGYNSPLHF. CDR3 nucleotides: TGCGCCAGCAGCCAAGTCGGGTATAATTCACCCCTCCACTTT.

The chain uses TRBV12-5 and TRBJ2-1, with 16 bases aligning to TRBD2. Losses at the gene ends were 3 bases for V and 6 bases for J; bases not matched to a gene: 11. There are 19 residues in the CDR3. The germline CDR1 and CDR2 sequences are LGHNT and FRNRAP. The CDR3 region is CASGFTGTSGREPPNEQFF. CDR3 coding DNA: TGTGCTAGTGGTTTCACCGGGACTAGCGGGAGGGAGCCCCCCAATGAGCAGTTCTTC.

The CDR3 sequence is CASSATGGSGNTIYF. The CDR3 region has the DNA TGCGCCAGCAGTGCTACAGGGGGCTCTGGAAACACCATATATTTT. The gene calls are TRBV10-1 and TRBJ1-3; 8 bases map to TRBD1. V lost 4 bases, J lost 0 bases, and 2 bases stayed unmatched. Germline loops: CDR1 WNHNN, CDR2 SYGVQD (reference sequence). The CDR3 is 15 residues long.

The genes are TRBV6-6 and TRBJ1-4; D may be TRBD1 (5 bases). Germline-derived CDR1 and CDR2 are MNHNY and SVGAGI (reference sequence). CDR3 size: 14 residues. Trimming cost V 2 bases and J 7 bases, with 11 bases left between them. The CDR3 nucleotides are TGTGCCAGCAGTTACCAGCAGGGAAGTGAAAAACTGTTTTTT. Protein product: CASSYQQGSEKLFF.

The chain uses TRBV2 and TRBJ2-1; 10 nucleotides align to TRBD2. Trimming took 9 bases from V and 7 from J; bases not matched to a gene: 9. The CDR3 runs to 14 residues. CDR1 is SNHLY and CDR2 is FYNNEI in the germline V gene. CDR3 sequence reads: CASTGTSVWNEQFF. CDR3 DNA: TGTGCCAGTACCGGGACTAGCGTATGGAATGAGCAGTTCTTC. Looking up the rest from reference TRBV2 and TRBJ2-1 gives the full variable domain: EPEVTQTPSHQVTQMGQEVILRCVPISNHLYFYWYRQILGQKVEFLVSFYNNEISEKSEIFDDQFSVERPDGSNFTLKIRSTKLEDSAMYFCASTGTSVWNEQFFGPGTRLTVL.

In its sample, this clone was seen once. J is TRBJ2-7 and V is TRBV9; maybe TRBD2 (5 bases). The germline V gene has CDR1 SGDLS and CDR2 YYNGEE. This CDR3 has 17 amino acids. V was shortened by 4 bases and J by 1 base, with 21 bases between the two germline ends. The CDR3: CASSLKSSAGDSYEQYF. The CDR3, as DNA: TGTGCCAGCAGCCTAAAATCGTCAGCCGGGGATTCCTACGAGCAGTACTTC.

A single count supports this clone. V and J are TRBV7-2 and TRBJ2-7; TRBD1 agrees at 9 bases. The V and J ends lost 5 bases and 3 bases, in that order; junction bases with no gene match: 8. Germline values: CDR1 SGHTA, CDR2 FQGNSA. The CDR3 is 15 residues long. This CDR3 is CASSDRQGGIYEQYF. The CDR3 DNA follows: TGTGCCAGCAGCGACCGACAGGGGGGAATCTACGAGCAGTACTTC.

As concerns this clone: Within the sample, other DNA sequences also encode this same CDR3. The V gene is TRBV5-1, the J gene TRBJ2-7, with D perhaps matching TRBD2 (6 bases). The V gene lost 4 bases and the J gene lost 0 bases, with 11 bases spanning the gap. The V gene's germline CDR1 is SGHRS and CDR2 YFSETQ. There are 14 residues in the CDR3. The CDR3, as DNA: TGCGCCAGCAGCCCCCAGGGAGGCTCCTACGAGCAGTACTTC. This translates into CASSPQGGSYEQYF.

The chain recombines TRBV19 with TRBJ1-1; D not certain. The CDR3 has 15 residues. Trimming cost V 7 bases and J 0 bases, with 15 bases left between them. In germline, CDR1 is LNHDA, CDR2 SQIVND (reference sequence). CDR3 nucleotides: TGTGCCAGTACTCTCGGGCCTTCAATGAACACTGAAGCTTTCTTT. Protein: CASTLGPSMNTEAFF.

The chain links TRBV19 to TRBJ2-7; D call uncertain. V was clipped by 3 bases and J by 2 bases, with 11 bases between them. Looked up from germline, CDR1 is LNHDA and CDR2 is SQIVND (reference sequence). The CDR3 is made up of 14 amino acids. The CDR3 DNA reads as TGTGCCAGTAGTATCTCAGCAGGACCCTACGAGCAGTACTTC. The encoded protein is CASSISAGPYEQYF.

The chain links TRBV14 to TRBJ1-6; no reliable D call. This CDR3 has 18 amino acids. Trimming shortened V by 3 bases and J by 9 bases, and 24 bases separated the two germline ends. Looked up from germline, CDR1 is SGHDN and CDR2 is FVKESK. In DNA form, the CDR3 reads TGTGCCAGCAGCCAGCTCCGTGGGAGGGTACTCGATTTTTCACCCCTCCACTTT. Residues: CASSQLRGRVLDFSPLHF. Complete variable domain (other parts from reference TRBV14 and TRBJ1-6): EAGVTQFPSHSVIEKGQTVTLRCDPISGHDNLYWYRRVMGKEIKFLLHFVKESKQDESGMPNNRFLAERTGGTYSTLKVQPAELEDSGVYFCASSQLRGRVLDFSPLHFGNGTRLTVT.

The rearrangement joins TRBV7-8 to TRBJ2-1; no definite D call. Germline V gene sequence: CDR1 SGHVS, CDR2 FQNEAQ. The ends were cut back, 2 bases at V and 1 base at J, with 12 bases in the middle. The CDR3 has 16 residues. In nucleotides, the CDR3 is TGTGCCAGCAGCTTACGGGTCCAAGGGTCCTACAATGAGCAGTTCTTC. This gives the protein CASSLRVQGSYNEQFF.

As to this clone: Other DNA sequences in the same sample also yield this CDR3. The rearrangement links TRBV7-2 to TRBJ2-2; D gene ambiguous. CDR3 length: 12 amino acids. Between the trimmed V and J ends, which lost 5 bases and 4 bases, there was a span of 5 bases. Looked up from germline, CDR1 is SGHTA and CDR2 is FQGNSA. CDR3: CASSLLTGELFF. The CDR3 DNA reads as TGTGCCAGCAGCCTTCTCACCGGGGAGCTGTTTTTT.

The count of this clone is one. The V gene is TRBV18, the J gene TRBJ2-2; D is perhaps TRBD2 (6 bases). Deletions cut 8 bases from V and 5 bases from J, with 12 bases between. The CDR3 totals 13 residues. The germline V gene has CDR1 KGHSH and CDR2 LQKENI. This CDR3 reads CASGGVGTGELFF. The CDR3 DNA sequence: TGTGCCAGCGGCGGGGTTGGAACCGGGGAGCTGTTTTTT.

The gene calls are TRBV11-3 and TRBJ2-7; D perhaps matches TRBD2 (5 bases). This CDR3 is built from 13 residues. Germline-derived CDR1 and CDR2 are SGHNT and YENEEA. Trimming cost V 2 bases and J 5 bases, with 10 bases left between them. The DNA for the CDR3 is TGTGCCAGCAGCTTAACTAGAGGAGACGAGCAGTACTTC. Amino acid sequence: CASSLTRGDEQYF.

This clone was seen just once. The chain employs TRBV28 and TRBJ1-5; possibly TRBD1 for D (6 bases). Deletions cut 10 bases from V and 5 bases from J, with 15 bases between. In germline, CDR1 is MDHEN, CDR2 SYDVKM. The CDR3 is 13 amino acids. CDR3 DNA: TGTGCCACCTCCAACAGGGTCTATCAGCCCCAGCATTTT. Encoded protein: CATSNRVYQPQHF.

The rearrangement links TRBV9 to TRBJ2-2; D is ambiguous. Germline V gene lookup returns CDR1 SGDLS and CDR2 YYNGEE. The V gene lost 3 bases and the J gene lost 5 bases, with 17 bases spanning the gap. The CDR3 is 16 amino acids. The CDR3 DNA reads TGTGCCAGCAGCGGATTGGGTGGTAAAATGACCGGGGAGCTGTTTTTT. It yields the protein CASSGLGGKMTGELFF.

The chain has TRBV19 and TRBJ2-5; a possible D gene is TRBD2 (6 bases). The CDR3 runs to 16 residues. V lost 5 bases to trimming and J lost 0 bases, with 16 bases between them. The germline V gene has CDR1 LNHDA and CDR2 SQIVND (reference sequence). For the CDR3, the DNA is TGTGCCAGTAGTCTCTTTTCGCGGGGACACCAAGAGACCCAGTACTTC. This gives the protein CASSLFSRGHQETQYF.

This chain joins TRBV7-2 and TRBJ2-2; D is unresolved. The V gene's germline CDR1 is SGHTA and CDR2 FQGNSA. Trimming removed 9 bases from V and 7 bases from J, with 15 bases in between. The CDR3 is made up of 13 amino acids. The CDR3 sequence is CASRRLKVGELFF. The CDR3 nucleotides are TGTGCCAGTCGGAGACTCAAGGTCGGGGAGCTGTTTTTT.

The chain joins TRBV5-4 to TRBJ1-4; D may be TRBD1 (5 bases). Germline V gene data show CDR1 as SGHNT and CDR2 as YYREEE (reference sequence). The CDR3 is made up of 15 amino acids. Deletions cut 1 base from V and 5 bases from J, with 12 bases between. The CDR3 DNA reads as TGTGCCAGCAGCTTGCGGGCAGGGCCCAATGAAAAACTGTTTTTT. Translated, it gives CASSLRAGPNEKLFF.

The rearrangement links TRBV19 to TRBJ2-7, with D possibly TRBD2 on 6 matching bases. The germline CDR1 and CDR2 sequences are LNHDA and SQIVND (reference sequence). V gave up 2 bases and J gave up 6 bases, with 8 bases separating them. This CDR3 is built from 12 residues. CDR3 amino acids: CASSIIGGEQYF. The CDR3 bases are TGTGCCAGTAGTATAATCGGGGGCGAGCAGTACTTC. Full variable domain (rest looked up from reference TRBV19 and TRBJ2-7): DGGITQSPKYLFRKEGQNVTLSCEQNLNHDAMYWYRQDPGQGLRLIYYSQIVNDFQKGDIAEGYSVSREKKESFPLTVTSAQKNPTAFYLCASSIIGGEQYFGPGTRLTVT.